This T cell receptor beta chain appears in the sequencing data of a study of PD-1 blockade in classical Hodgkin lymphoma. Autologous stem cell transplantation was followed by relapse in every patient, and brentuximab vedotin exposure varied. In germline, CDR1 is MDHEN, CDR2 SYDVKM. This CDR3 contains 13 residues. V lost 5 bases, J lost 8 bases, and 3 bases stayed unmatched. Some clones are missing from TCRdb's copy, which holds only in-frame ones; the method was immunoSEQ multiplex PCR. The sample records some 64,000 clones, 88% being singletons. The chain has TRBV28 and TRBJ2-1, with TRBD2 matching over 10 bases. The receptor was isolated from a human donor with classical Hodgkin lymphoma. The source was peripheral blood mononuclear cells (PBMCs), collected at baseline. CDR3 sequence: CASSSGGADEQFF. The CDR3 DNA reads as TGTGCCAGCAGTAGCGGGGGGGCAGATGAGCAGTTCTTC.